This T cell receptor (beta chain) appears in the sequencing data of a study of human T cells and chemical hapten exposure. Turning to the study itself: Diphenylcyclopropenone, dosed weekly to the scalp, was given to patients throughout the roughly 24-week study. Overall study findings and caveats: The donor cohort had alopecia, so its immune response may not match that of healthy people. Controls formed significantly fewer large CDR3 similarity clusters than expanded TCRs did.

This clonotype was recorded many times. What it binds is not known. TCRdb ran MiXCR on the RACE reads and lists one entry per CDR3 protein. Here the sample spans around 360,000 distinct CDR3 sequences, about 6% being singletons. The time point here: patch test 2, 6 weeks after DPC sensitization. Regarding treatment: therapeutic diphenylcyclopropenone sensitization with weekly scalp DPC. Alopecia patients deemed DPC-suitable, aged 18 to 70, excluding pregnancy. V was trimmed by 1 base and J by 4 bases, leaving 5 bases between them. The CDR3 sequence is 13 residues long. The germline CDR1 and CDR2 sequences are LGHNA and YSLEER.

The chain is built from TRBV4-3 and TRBJ2-1; no clear D gene. The receptor comes from a woman under 30 with alopecia areata. Some clones in this sample may be carry-over from other donors' samples. The sequencing used whole blood, collected in connection with sensitization to the hapten diphenylcyclopropenone (DPC). The CDR3 region has the DNA TGCGCCAGCAGCCAAGCCCAATACAATGAGCAGTTCTTC. This encodes CASSQAQYNEQFF.